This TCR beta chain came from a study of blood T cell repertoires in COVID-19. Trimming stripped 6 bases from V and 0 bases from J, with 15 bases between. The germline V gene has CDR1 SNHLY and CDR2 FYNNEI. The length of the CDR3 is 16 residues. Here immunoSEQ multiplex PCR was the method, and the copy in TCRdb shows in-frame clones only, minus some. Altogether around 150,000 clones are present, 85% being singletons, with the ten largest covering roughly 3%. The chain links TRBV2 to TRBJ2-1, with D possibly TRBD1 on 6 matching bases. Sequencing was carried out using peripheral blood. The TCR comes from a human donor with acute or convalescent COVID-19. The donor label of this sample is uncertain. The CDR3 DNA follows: TGTGCCAGCAGGCTACAGGGTACTAGCTCCTACAATGAGCAGTTCTTC. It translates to CASRLQGTSSYNEQFF.